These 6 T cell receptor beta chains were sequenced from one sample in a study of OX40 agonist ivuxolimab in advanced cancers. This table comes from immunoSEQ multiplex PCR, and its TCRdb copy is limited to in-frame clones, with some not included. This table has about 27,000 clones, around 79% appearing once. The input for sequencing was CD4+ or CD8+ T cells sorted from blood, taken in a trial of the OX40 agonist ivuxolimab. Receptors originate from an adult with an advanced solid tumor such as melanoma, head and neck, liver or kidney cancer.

The CDR3, as DNA: TGCGCCAGCGGGACTAGCGGGGTGTACAATGAGCAGTTCTTC. Protein: CASGTSGVYNEQFF. This sequence joins TRBV5-1 and TRBJ2-1; 13 nucleotides agree with TRBD2. The CDR3 runs 14 residues. The germline gives CDR1 SGHRS, CDR2 YFSETQ. V gave up 7 bases and J gave up 4 bases; unmatched junction bases: 2.

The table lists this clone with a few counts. In DNA, the CDR3 is TGCAGCGTTATGCCAGGGGTCCGTGGCTACACCTTC. Translated: CSVMPGVRGYTF. This chain connects TRBV29-1 to TRBJ1-2; D is possibly TRBD1 (6 bases). In germline, CDR1 is SQVTM, CDR2 ANQGSEA. V gave up 5 bases and J gave up 7 bases, with 14 bases separating them. The CDR3 sequence is 12 residues long.

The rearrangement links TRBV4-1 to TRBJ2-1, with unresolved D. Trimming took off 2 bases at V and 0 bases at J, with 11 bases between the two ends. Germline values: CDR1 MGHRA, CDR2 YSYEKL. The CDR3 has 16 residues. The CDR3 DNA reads TGCGCCAGCAGCCAACGCGGACGGAGCTCCTACAATGAGCAGTTCTTC. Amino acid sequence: CASSQRGRSSYNEQFF.

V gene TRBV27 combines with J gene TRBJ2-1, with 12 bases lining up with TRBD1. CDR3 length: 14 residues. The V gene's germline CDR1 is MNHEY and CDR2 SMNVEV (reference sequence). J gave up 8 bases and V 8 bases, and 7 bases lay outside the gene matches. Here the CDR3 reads CASLGQGAVDEQFF. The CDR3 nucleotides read TGTGCCAGCCTGGGACAGGGGGCCGTCGATGAGCAGTTCTTC.

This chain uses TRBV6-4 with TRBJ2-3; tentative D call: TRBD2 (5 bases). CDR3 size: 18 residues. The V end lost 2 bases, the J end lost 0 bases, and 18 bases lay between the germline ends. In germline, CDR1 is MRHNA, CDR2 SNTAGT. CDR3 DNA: TGTGCCAGCAGTGACGGGGAATATTCGGGGTCTAGCACAGATACGCAGTATTTT. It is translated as CASSDGEYSGSSTDTQYF.

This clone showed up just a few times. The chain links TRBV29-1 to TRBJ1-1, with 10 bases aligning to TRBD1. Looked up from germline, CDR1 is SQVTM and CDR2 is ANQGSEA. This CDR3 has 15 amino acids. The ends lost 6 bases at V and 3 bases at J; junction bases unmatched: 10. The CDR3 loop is CSVAGTGEGDTEAFF. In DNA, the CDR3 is TGCAGCGTAGCGGGGACAGGGGAAGGAGACACTGAAGCTTTCTTT.